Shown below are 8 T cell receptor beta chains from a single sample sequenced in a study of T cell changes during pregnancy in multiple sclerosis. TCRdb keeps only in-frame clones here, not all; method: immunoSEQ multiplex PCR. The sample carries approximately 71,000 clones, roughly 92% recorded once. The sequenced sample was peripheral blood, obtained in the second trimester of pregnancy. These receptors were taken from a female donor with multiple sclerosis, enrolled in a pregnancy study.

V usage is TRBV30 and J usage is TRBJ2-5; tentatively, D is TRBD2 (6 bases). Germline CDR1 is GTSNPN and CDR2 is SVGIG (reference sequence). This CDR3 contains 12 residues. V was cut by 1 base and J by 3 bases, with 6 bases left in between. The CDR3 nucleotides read TGTGCCTGGAGTGCGGGGGAAGAGACCCAGTACTTC. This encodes CAWSAGEETQYF. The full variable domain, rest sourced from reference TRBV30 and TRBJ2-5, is SQTIHQWPATLVQPVGSPLSLECTVEGTSNPNLYWYRQAAGRGLQLLFYSVGIGQISSEVPQNLSASRPQDRQFILSSKKLLLSDSGFYLCAWSAGEETQYFGPGTRLLVL.

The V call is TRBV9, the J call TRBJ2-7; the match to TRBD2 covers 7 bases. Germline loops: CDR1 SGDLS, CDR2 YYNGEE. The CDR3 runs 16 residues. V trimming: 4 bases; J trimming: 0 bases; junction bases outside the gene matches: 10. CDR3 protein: CASSPRDSGRSYEQYF. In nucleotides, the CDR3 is TGTGCCAGCAGCCCCCGGGATAGCGGGCGCTCCTACGAGCAGTACTTC.

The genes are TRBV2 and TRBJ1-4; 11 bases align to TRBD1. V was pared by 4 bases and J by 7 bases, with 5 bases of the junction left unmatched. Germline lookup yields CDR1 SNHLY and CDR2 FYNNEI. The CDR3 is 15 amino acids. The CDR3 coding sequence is TGTGCCAGCAGTGCCGGCGGGACAGGGGGTGAAAAACTGTTTTTT. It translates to CASSAGGTGGEKLFF. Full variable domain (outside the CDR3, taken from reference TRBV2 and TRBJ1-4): EPEVTQTPSHQVTQMGQEVILRCVPISNHLYFYWYRQILGQKVEFLVSFYNNEISEKSEIFDDQFSVERPDGSNFTLKIRSTKLEDSAMYFCASSAGGTGGEKLFFGSGTQLSVL.

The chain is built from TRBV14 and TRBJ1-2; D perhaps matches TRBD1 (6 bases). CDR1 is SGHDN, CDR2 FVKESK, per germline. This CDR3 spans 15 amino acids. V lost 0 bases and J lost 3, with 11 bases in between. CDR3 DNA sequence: TGTGCCAGCAGCCAAGATCTTGGACAGCACTATGGCTACACCTTC. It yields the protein CASSQDLGQHYGYTF.

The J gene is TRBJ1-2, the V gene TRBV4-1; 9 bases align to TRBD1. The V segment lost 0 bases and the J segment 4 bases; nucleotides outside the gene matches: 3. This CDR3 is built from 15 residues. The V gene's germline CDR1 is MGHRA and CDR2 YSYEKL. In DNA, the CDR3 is TGCGCCAGCAGCCAAGATTGGGACAGGGCCTATGGCTACACCTTC. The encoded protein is CASSQDWDRAYGYTF.

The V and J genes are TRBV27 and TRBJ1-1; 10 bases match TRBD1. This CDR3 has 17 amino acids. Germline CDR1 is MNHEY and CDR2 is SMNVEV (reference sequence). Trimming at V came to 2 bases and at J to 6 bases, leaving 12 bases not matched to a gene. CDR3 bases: TGTGCCAGCAGTTTAGGGGGACAGGGGAATTTTGACGCTGAAGCTTTCTTT. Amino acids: CASSLGGQGNFDAEAFF.

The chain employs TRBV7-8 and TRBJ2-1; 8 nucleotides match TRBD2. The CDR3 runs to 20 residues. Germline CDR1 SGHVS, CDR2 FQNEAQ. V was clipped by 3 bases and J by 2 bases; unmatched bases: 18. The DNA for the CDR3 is TGTGCCAGCAGCTTTTTTAAGGTGTTAGCGGGAACTCAGACCTACAATGAGCAGTTCTTC. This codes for CASSFFKVLAGTQTYNEQFF.

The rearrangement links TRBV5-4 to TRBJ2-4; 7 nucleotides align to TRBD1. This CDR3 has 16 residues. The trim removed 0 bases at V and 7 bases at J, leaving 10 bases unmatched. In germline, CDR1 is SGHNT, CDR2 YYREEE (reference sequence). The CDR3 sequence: CASSLGGLRDSNIQYF. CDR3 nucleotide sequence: TGTGCCAGCAGCTTGGGGGGCCTCCGGGACAGCAACATTCAGTACTTC.